The 7 T cell receptor beta chains in this list originate from one sample, sequenced in a study of blood T cell repertoires in COVID-19. Sequencing used immunoSEQ multiplex PCR; TCRdb keeps in-frame clones, though not all of them. The sample includes approximately 250,000 clones, around 93% of them seen just once. Sequencing was carried out using PBMCs or T cells enriched from blood (not recorded which). The receptor source for this set is a man in his forties who had been exposed to COVID-19.

This chain links TRBV7-3 with TRBJ2-3; 8 bases map to TRBD2. This CDR3 is 16 amino acids long. The trim removed 5 bases at V and 2 bases at J, leaving 9 bases unmatched. The V gene's germline CDR1 is SGHTA and CDR2 FQGTGA. Written as DNA, the CDR3 is TGTGCCAGCAGCCCAAGGGCGGGAGGCGACACAGATACGCAGTATTTT. It encodes CASSPRAGGDTDTQYF. Drawing the rest from reference TRBV7-3 and TRBJ2-3, the complete variable domain is GAGVSQTPSNKVTEKGKYVELRCDPISGHTALYWYRQSLGQGPEFLIYFQGTGAADDSGLPNDRFFAVRPEGSVSTLKIQRTERGDSAVYLCASSPRAGGDTDTQYFGPGTRLTVL.

In nucleotides, the CDR3 is TGTGCCAGCAGTTACTTGGGCAGGGGATCCTACGAGCAGTACTTC. Protein product: CASSYLGRGSYEQYF. V usage is TRBV6-5 and J usage is TRBJ2-7; D is perhaps TRBD1 (6 bases). This CDR3 spans 15 amino acids. V was trimmed by 1 base and J by 1 base, leaving 11 bases between them. The germline CDR1 and CDR2 sequences are MNHEY and SVGAGI.

CDR3 coding DNA: TGTGCCACCACGGTGCAGGGGGCTTCTGAAGCTTTCTTT. Translated, it gives CATTVQGASEAFF. The V and J genes are TRBV2 and TRBJ1-1; 8 nucleotides match TRBD1. V shed 10 bases and J 6 bases; nucleotides not matched to a gene: 10. The CDR3 contains 13 residues. CDR1 is SNHLY, CDR2 FYNNEI, per germline.

The chain couples TRBV5-6 to TRBJ2-3, with D perhaps matching TRBD1 (6 bases). The CDR3 is made up of 17 amino acids. In germline, CDR1 is SGHDT, CDR2 YYEEEE. V was shortened by 2 bases and J by 3 bases, with 19 bases between the two germline ends. In DNA form, the CDR3 reads TGTGCCAGCAGCTTTGATGTCTGGACAGCCGAAACAGATACGCAGTATTTT. Protein: CASSFDVWTAETDTQYF.

V usage is TRBV7-2 and J usage is TRBJ2-5; 8 bases are a match to TRBD2. J was trimmed by 2 bases and V by 1 base; bases with no gene match: 6. Looked up from germline, CDR1 is SGHTA and CDR2 is FQGNSA. The CDR3 runs to 16 residues. CDR3: CASSLVGSGTQETQYF. CDR3 nucleotides: TGTGCCAGCAGCTTAGTCGGTAGCGGGACACAAGAGACCCAGTACTTC.

The chain recombines TRBV5-1 with TRBJ2-5, with D possibly being TRBD1 (6 bases). Germline V gene sequence: CDR1 SGHRS, CDR2 YFSETQ. Trimming took 3 bases from V and 1 from J, leaving 25 bases between them. The CDR3 is 19 residues long. As DNA, the CDR3 is TGCGCCAGCAGCTCCCCGGGACACGGGTTTTGGAATTCCCAAGAGACCCAGTACTTC. Translating gives CASSSPGHGFWNSQETQYF.

The chain has TRBV21-1 and TRBJ2-2; TRBD1, the D gene given by the table, was not confirmed from the DNA. TRBV21-1 is reported as a pseudogene. The CDR3 totals 17 residues. The CDR3, as DNA: TGTGCCAGCAGCATCCCCCCCCCGACAGGGAGGACCGGGGAGCTGTTTTTT. Residues: CASSIPPPTGRTGELFF.